Below, one T cell receptor (beta chain) is given with its context. The sample is drawn from a study of T cells in Graves' hyperthyroidism and ophthalmopathy. The TCR beta CDR3 regions underwent amplification using RNA transcripts as the source. A set of HTBI primers served as the primers for a first-round RT-PCR of the TCR CDR3. MiXCR, run by TCRdb on the multiplex PCR reads, gives a single entry per CDR3 protein. The data show about 740,000 distinct CDR3 sequences, 12% to 15% seen once. Germline lookup yields CDR1 LGHNA and CDR2 YNFKEQ. The CDR3 totals 17 residues. V trimming: 2 bases; J trimming: 5 bases; junction bases outside the gene matches: 13.

Sequenced sample: blood. The TCR comes from a woman aged 18-35 years with Graves' hyperthyroidism. The V call is TRBV4-2, the J call TRBJ2-3; 7 positions match TRBD2. As DNA, the CDR3 is TGTGCCAGCAGCCAAACCCCTAGCGGTACCCGCGGAGATACGCAGTATTTT. Translating gives CASSQTPSGTRGDTQYF.